The 8 T cell receptor beta chains reported below all come from one sample, sequenced in a study of T-cell reconstitution after alpha-beta-depleted transplantation in children. TCRbeta library construction was performed incorporating unique molecular identifiers. TCRdb re-called the PCR reads with MiXCR, one entry per CDR3 protein. The sample records hundreds of thousands of distinct CDR3 sequences, 13% being singletons. The sequenced sample was PBMCs, mostly from graft donor cells, obtained 360 days after TCRalphabeta/CD19-depleted stem cell transplant. These receptor sequences come from a male patient aged 10 to 17 who had a stem cell transplant for acute myeloid leukemia, so the T cells may come from the graft donor.

This clonotype was observed many times. The chain joins TRBV5-1 to TRBJ2-1; D remains ambiguous. The CDR3 has 15 amino acids. Germline V CDR1 and CDR2: SGHRS, YFSETQ. V shed 1 base and J shed 4 bases, with 12 bases lying between them. The CDR3 spells CASSLKSATYNEQFF. In DNA, the CDR3 is TGCGCCAGCAGCTTGAAAAGCGCAACTTACAATGAGCAGTTCTTC.

In its sample, this clonotype was seen many times. The V gene is TRBV29-1, the J gene TRBJ2-1; 12 bases map to TRBD2. The CDR3 extends over 14 amino acids. Unmatched junction bases numbered 6, after V lost 2 bases and J lost 10 bases. Germline V gene lookup returns CDR1 SQVTM and CDR2 ANQGSEA. The CDR3 protein is CSVEKGLAGGEQFF. CDR3 bases: TGCAGCGTTGAAAAAGGGCTAGCGGGAGGGGAGCAGTTCTTC.

The chain recombines TRBV12-3 or TRBV12-4 with TRBJ2-5, with 8 bases aligning to TRBD2. The trim removed 1 base at V and 4 bases at J, leaving 8 bases unmatched. The CDR3 has 16 amino acids. DNA for the CDR3: TGTGCCAGCAGTTTAGGCCCAGCGGGAGTAGGAGAGACCCAGTACTTC. Encoded protein: CASSLGPAGVGETQYF.

This clonotype was counted between two and nine times. CDR3 DNA sequence: TGCGCCAGCAGCCGGTTCTCCGGGACTAGCGCCCCATACAATGAGCAGTTCTTC. Its protein is CASSRFSGTSAPYNEQFF. The chain recombines TRBV4-3 with TRBJ2-1; 10 bases map to TRBD2. From germline, CDR1 is LGHNA and CDR2 YSLEER. CDR3 size: 18 residues. The V segment lost 4 bases and the J segment 4 bases; nucleotides outside the gene matches: 13.

The sample holds a few counts of this clonotype. The rearrangement uses TRBV6-2 or TRBV6-3 and TRBJ2-3; 8 nucleotides agree with TRBD1. The germline V gene has CDR1 MNHEY and CDR2 SVGEGT. The length of the CDR3 is 14 residues. After removal of 6 bases from V and 5 bases from J, the junction contained 7 bases not matched to a gene. In DNA, the CDR3 is TGTGCCAGCAGGAGGACAGGGCGAAGAGATACGCAGTATTTT. It specifies CASRRTGRRDTQYF.

The chain employs TRBV30 and TRBJ2-2, with D possibly being TRBD1 (6 bases). V was clipped by 2 bases and J by 7 bases, with 11 bases between them. The CDR3 has 13 amino acids. Per the germline V gene, CDR1 is GTSNPN and CDR2 is SVGIG (reference sequence). CDR3 residues: CAWSRGLSGELFF. In DNA, the CDR3 is TGTGCCTGGAGTAGGGGGTTGAGCGGGGAGCTGTTTTTT.

This clonotype showed up many times. This chain links TRBV4-3 with TRBJ2-5, with D unclear. Germline-derived CDR1 and CDR2 are LGHNA and YSLEER. The CDR3 is 14 amino acids. V was trimmed by 3 bases and J by 5 bases, leaving 13 bases between them. CDR3 nucleotides: TGCGCCAGCAGCCATAAGGGAACCAGGGAGACCCAGTACTTC. This codes for CASSHKGTRETQYF.

The chain carries TRBV12-3 or TRBV12-4 and TRBJ1-2; D gene unclear. Trimming shortened V by 0 bases and J by 2 bases, and 7 bases separated the two germline ends. This CDR3 region has 14 residues. The CDR3 is CASSLASQNYGYTF. CDR3 coding DNA: TGTGCCAGCAGTTTAGCCTCGCAGAACTATGGCTACACCTTC.